The rows below give T cell receptor beta chains drawn from one sample of a study of blood T cell repertoires in COVID-19. TCRdb's copy holds only in-frame clones and misses some; the assay was immunoSEQ multiplex PCR. The sample has nearly 90,000 clones, about 91% seen once; the top ten hold 0.35% to 0.5%. Sequencing was performed on peripheral blood. These receptors were taken from a man aged 60 to 69 with acute or convalescent COVID-19. CDR3s include the opening cysteine and the closing phenylalanine or tryptophan. The order of the fields is J gene, V gene, D gene, clone size, CDR3 protein, CDR3 DNA. A D gene is named only where the DNA matches it firmly. Not all rows give a size; the values are once, few, many and, for expanded clones, a class.

TRBJ1-4	TRBV11-2	-	-	CASSLVGHRVAVF	TGTGCCAGCAGCTTAGTGGGGCACAGGGTAGCAGTTTTT
TRBJ1-1	TRBV24-1	TRBD1	-	CATSDPGGMAFF	TGTGCCACCAGTGATCCAGGGGGGATGGCTTTCTTT
TRBJ1-3	TRBV5-1	-	-	CASSSRQGSGNTIYF	TGCGCCAGCAGCTCCCGACAAGGTTCTGGAAACACCATATATTTT
TRBJ2-7	TRBV6-5	TRBD2	-	CASSLGLAGGYEQYF	TGTGCCAGCAGTCTGGGACTAGCGGGAGGATACGAGCAGTACTTC
TRBJ2-7	TRBV7-3	TRBD1	-	CASSPGTGYEQYF	TGTGCCAGCAGCCCCGGGACAGGCTACGAGCAGTACTTC
TRBJ1-2	TRBV5-4	TRBD1	-	CASSPGTGWGYTF	TGTGCCAGCAGCCCGGGGACAGGATGGGGCTACACCTTC
TRBJ2-1	TRBV19	TRBD2	-	CASSTSSGTTYNEQFF	TGTGCCAGTAGTACCTCCTCCGGGACTACCTACAATGAGCAGTTCTTC
TRBJ1-2	TRBV27	-	-	CASKLGQPGYGYTF	TGTGCCAGCAAGCTGGGGCAGCCTGGCTATGGCTACACCTTC
TRBJ2-7	TRBV30	TRBD1	-	CAWRLEDRPYEQYF	TGTGCCTGGAGATTGGAGGACAGGCCCTACGAGCAGTACTTC
TRBJ2-1	TRBV18	TRBD2	-	CASSPKVLAGSNNEQFF	TGTGCCAGCTCACCAAAAGTCCTAGCGGGGAGCAACAATGAGCAGTTCTTC
TRBJ1-1	TRBV6-5	TRBD1	-	CASSPRDRGGTEAFF	TGTGCCAGCAGTCCCCGGGACAGGGGAGGCACTGAAGCTTTCTTT
TRBJ1-1	TRBV6-5	TRBD1	-	CASRRTGEGTEAFF	TGTGCCAGCAGACGGACAGGGGAGGGGACTGAAGCTTTCTTT
TRBJ2-3	TRBV5-6	TRBD1	-	CASSSGGRSTDTQYF	TGTGCCAGCAGCTCAGGGGGCAGGAGCACAGATACGCAGTATTTT
TRBJ2-1	TRBV9	TRBD2	once	CASSASGGATHEQFF	TGTGCCAGCAGCGCTAGCGGGGGGGCCACACATGAGCAGTTCTTC
TRBJ1-5	TRBV6-1	-	-	CASSGEFGQINQPQHF	TGTGCCAGCAGTGGAGAGTTCGGACAGATCAATCAGCCCCAGCATTTT
TRBJ1-5	TRBV12-5	-	few	CASAKIEEPQHF	TGTGCTAGTGCCAAGATAGAGGAGCCCCAGCATTTT
TRBJ2-1	TRBV30	-	-	CAWAGFNEQFF	TGTGCCTGGGCCGGTTTCAATGAGCAGTTCTTC
TRBJ1-2	TRBV19	-	few	CASSIPGNYGYTF	TGTGCCAGTAGTATCCCCGGGAACTATGGCTACACCTTC
TRBJ1-2	TRBV7-9	-	-	CASSLETVYGYTF	TGTGCCAGCAGCTTAGAGACAGTCTATGGCTACACCTTC
TRBJ2-4	TRBV29-1	TRBD1	-	CSAKGQAKNIQYF	TGCAGCGCCAAGGGACAGGCCAAAAACATTCAGTACTTC
TRBJ1-2	TRBV19	-	-	CASSRTLDNYGYTF	TGTGCCAGTAGCAGGACACTTGACAACTATGGCTACACCTTC
TRBJ1-2	TRBV6-5	-	-	CASRGRGTNYGYTF	TGTGCCAGCCGCGGACGGGGTACTAACTATGGCTACACCTTC
TRBJ2-5	TRBV7-8	TRBD2	-	CASSFLSGGETQYF	TGTGCCAGCAGCTTTCTAAGCGGGGGAGAGACCCAGTACTTC
TRBJ1-6	TRBV6-1	TRBD1	once	CASSEEGQKNSPLHF	TGTGCCAGCAGTGAAGAGGGACAGAAGAATTCACCCCTCCACTTT
TRBJ2-5	TRBV4-1	TRBD1	-	CASSQLQGNQETQYF	TGCGCCAGCAGCCAACTACAGGGGAACCAAGAGACCCAGTACTTC
TRBJ1-2	TRBV29-1	-	-	CSVGQADFLNYGYTF	TGCAGCGTTGGACAGGCCGATTTTCTTAACTATGGCTACACCTTC
TRBJ1-2	TRBV6-5	-	-	CASSYSPQGYGYTF	TGTGCCAGCAGTTACTCGCCCCAGGGCTATGGCTACACCTTC
TRBJ2-5	TRBV9	TRBD2	few	CASSVGVAGGIGRETQYF	TGTGCCAGCAGCGTAGGGGTAGCGGGGGGGATAGGTAGAGAGACCCAGTACTTC
TRBJ2-2	TRBV19	TRBD2	few	CASSPRGASGRGELFF	TGTGCCAGTAGTCCTCGTGGGGCTAGCGGGAGGGGGGAGCTGTTTTTT
TRBJ2-1	TRBV10-2	-	-	CASNRKGNEQFF	TGCGCCAGCAACAGGAAGGGAAATGAGCAGTTCTTC
TRBJ2-7	TRBV6-6	-	-	CASSYGDFYYEQYF	TGTGCCAGCAGTTACGGGGACTTCTACTACGAGCAGTACTTC
TRBJ2-3	TRBV7-9	-	-	CASSFLRQGGYTDTQYF	TGTGCCAGCAGCTTTCTTAGACAGGGAGGTTACACAGATACGCAGTATTTT
TRBJ2-1	TRBV5-1	TRBD2	-	CASRDARTSGSINEQFF	TGCGCCAGTAGAGATGCCCGGACTAGCGGGAGTATCAATGAGCAGTTCTTC
TRBJ2-7	TRBV28	-	-	CASSLGGGDEQYF	TGTGCCAGCAGTTTGGGCGGGGGCGACGAGCAGTACTTC
TRBJ1-5	TRBV19	-	-	CASSIARQISNQPQHF	TGTGCCAGTAGTATAGCGCGGCAGATTAGCAATCAGCCCCAGCATTTT
TRBJ1-2	TRBV29-1	TRBD1	-	CSATMDREGGYTF	TGCAGCGCTACCATGGACAGGGAGGGAGGCTACACCTTC
TRBJ1-1	TRBV19	TRBD1	-	CASRRNPGQGNTEAFF	TGTGCCAGTAGAAGAAACCCTGGACAGGGGAACACTGAAGCTTTCTTT
TRBJ2-7	TRBV7-6	-	-	CASSPEPGVGPEQYF	TGTGCCAGCAGCCCAGAGCCGGGAGTGGGTCCCGAGCAGTACTTC
TRBJ2-7	TRBV29-1	-	-	CSVGGAYEQYF	TGCAGCGTTGGGGGAGCCTACGAGCAGTACTTC
TRBJ2-5	TRBV4-1	TRBD1	-	CASSPQGWSETQYF	TGCGCCAGCAGCCCACAGGGGTGGTCGGAGACCCAGTACTTC
TRBJ2-2	TRBV7-3	-	-	CASSPRGGTIPTRNTGELFF	TGTGCCAGCAGCCCTAGGGGGGGGACAATTCCAACCCGGAACACCGGGGAGCTGTTTTTT